Listed below are T cell receptor beta chains from one sample, sequenced in a study of cytomegalovirus exposure and HLA in healthy donors. Method: immunoSEQ multiplex PCR; TCRdb's copy keeps in-frame clones and lacks some. The table includes about 120,000 clones, about 86% detected once. Material for sequencing was PBMCs. These TCRs come from a woman in her thirties in good health and CMV-seronegative. CDR3s include the opening cysteine and the closing phenylalanine or tryptophan. D genes are given only for firm matches. The size entry is marked missing in some rows and otherwise reads once, few, many or a size class.

size	V	J	D	DNA	CDR3
once	TRBV27	TRBJ2-3	-	TGTGCCAGCAGTTTATTGGGAGGCACGGGGCCAGATACGCAGTATTTT	CASSLLGGTGPDTQYF
-	TRBV7-9	TRBJ2-5	-	TGTGCCAGCACCTTGGACTTGCAAGAGACCCAGTACTTC	CASTLDLQETQYF
-	TRBV7-9	TRBJ2-7	-	TGTTCCAGCAGCTCCCGCAGGACTGGCCTAGACGAGCAGTACTTC	CSSSSRRTGLDEQYF
once	TRBV5-1	TRBJ2-3	-	TGCGCCAGCAGCTTGGAGAGGGGGAGCACAGATACGCAGTATTTT	CASSLERGSTDTQYF
-	TRBV27	TRBJ1-2	-	TGTGCCAGCAGTTACACGGGAGACTATGGCTACACCTTC	CASSYTGDYGYTF
once	TRBV7-9	TRBJ1-4	-	TGTGCCAGCAGCTTAAGAGAGAGTGAAAAACTGTTTTTT	CASSLRESEKLFF
-	TRBV10-3	TRBJ2-7	TRBD2	TGTGCCATCAGCCAAGCCGCCCGGGAGGGCGAGCAGTACTTC	CAISQAAREGEQYF
-	TRBV19	TRBJ2-7	TRBD1	TGTGCCAGTAGTTCGAGTACCGGGACAGGGATTCCCTACGAGCAGTACTTC	CASSSSTGTGIPYEQYF
-	TRBV27	TRBJ2-7	TRBD2	TGTGCCAGCAGGCTAGCGGGGAGTTTGAACGAGCAGTACTTC	CASRLAGSLNEQYF
few	TRBV28	TRBJ2-7	TRBD2	TGTGCCAGCGGATTAGCGGGAGGGGTGTACGAGCAGTACTTC	CASGLAGGVYEQYF
-	TRBV18	TRBJ2-7	-	TGTGCCAGCTCACAGCCCAGTCTGAGGGAGCAGTACTTC	CASSQPSLREQYF
-	TRBV7-2	TRBJ1-1	-	TGTGCCAGCAGCCGCCAGACGGGGACTGAAGCTTTCTTT	CASSRQTGTEAFF
-	TRBV5-1	TRBJ2-3	TRBD1	TGCGCCAGCAGCTTGGCCGTTCGACAGGGGACAGATACGCAGTATTTT	CASSLAVRQGTDTQYF
-	TRBV6-6	TRBJ2-1	TRBD2	TGTGCCACTTCAATGGGGACTAGCGGGAAGAATGAGCAGTTCTTC	CATSMGTSGKNEQFF
-	TRBV10-1	TRBJ2-5	-	TGCGCCAGCAGTGATTCGGGTCAAGAGACCCAGTACTTC	CASSDSGQETQYF
-	TRBV20-1	TRBJ1-4	-	TGCAGTGCTAGAATCTATTCCGAACTGTTTTTT	CSARIYSELFF
once	TRBV7-7	TRBJ2-5	-	TGTGCCAGCAGCCCGTCCGAGATAGAGACCCAGTACTTC	CASSPSEIETQYF
-	TRBV28	TRBJ2-1	-	TGTGCCAGCAGTTTCCAGAATGAGCAGTTCTTC	CASSFQNEQFF